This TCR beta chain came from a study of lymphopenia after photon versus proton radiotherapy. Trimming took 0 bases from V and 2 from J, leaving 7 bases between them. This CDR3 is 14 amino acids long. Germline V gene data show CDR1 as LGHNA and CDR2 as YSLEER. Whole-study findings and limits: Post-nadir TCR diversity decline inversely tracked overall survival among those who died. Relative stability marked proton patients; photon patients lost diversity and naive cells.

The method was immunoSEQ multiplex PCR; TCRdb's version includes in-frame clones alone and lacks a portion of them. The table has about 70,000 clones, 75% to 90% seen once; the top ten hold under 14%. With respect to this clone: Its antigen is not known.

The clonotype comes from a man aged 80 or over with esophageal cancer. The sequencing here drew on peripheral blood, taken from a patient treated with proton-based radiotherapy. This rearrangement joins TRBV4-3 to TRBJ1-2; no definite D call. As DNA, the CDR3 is TGCGCCAGCAGCCAAGATCGGGGAAACTATGGCTACACCTTC. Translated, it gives CASSQDRGNYGYTF.